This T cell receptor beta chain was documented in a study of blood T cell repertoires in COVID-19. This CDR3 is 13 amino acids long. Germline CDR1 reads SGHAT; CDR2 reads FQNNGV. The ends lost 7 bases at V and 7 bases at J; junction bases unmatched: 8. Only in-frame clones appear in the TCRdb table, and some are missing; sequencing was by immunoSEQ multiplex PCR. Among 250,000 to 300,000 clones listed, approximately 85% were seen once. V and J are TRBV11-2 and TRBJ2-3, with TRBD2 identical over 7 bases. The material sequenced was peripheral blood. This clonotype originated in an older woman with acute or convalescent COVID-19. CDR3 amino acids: CASNVGRGYTQYF. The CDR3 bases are TGTGCCAGCAACGTGGGGAGGGGCTATACGCAGTATTTT.